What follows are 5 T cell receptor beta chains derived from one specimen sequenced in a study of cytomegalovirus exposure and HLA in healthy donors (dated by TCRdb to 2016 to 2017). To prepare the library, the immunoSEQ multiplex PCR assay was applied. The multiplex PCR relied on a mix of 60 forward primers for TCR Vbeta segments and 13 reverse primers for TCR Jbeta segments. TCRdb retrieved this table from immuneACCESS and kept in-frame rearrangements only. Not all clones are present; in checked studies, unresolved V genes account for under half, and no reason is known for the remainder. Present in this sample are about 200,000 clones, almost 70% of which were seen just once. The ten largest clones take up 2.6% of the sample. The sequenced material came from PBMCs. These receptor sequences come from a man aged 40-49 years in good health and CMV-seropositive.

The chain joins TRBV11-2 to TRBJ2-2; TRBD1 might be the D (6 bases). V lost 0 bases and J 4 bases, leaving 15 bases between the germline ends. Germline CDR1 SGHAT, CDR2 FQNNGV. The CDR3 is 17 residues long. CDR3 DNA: TGTGCCAGCAGCTTAGACCGTAGGCAGGGGACCACCGGGGAGCTGTTTTTT. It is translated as CASSLDRRQGTTGELFF.

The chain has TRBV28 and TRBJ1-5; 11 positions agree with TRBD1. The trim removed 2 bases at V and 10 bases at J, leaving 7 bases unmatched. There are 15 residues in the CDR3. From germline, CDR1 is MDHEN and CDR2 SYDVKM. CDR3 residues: CASSLGTGGLLPQHF. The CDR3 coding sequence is TGTGCCAGCAGTTTAGGGACAGGGGGTCTACTTCCCCAGCATTTT.

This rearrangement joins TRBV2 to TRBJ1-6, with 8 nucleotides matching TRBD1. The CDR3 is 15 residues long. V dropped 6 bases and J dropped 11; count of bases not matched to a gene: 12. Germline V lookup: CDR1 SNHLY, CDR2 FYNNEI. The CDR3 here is CASSESRTGRTPLHF. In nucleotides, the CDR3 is TGTGCCAGCAGCGAAAGTAGGACAGGGAGGACACCCCTCCACTTT.

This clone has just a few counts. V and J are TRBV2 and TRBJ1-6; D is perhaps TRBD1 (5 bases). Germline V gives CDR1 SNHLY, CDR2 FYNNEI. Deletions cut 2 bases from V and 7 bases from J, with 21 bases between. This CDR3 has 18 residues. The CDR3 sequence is CASSELGSRVLQNSPLHF. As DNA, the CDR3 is TGTGCCAGCAGTGAATTGGGTAGCAGGGTACTGCAAAATTCACCCCTCCACTTT.

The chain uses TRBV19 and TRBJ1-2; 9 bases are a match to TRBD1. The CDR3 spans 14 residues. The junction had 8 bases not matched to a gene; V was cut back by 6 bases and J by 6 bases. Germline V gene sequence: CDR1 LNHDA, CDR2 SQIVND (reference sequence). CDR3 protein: CASSPRDRVHGYTF. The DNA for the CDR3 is TGTGCCAGTAGCCCCCGGGACAGGGTTCATGGCTACACCTTC.